These T cell receptor beta chains were read from a single sample in a study of identical twins. Each CDR3 protein is one row after TCRdb ran MiXCR on the 5' RACE reads. The repertoire has nearly 900,000 distinct CDR3 sequences, approximately 13% of them found once; the top ten carry around 1.6%. Separately, the same data were catalogued under a study of yellow fever vaccine responses in identical twins.

Material: PBMCs. These receptors all stem from a woman in her late teens or twenties in good health. Each CDR3 is given with its conserved first and last residue. The order of the fields is D gene, J gene, V gene, clone size, CDR3 protein, CDR3 DNA. D genes are given only for firm matches. Only part of the rows carry a size: once, few, many, or a class if the clone is expanded.

d_call: .
j_call: TRBJ2-1
v_call: TRBV28
clone_size: few
cdr3_aa: CATMFFGTYNEQFF
cdr3_nt: TGTGCCACTATGTTTTTCGGGACTTACAATGAGCAGTTCTTC

d_call: .
j_call: TRBJ2-1
v_call: TRBV4-1
clone_size: many
cdr3_aa: CASSLTENNEQFF
cdr3_nt: TGCGCCAGCAGCTTGACAGAAAACAATGAGCAGTTCTTC

d_call: TRBD2
j_call: TRBJ2-1
v_call: TRBV12-3/TRBV12-4
clone_size: .
cdr3_aa: CASSPKPGLAGGFSYNEQFF
cdr3_nt: TGTGCCAGCAGCCCAAAACCGGGACTAGCGGGGGGGTTTTCCTACAATGAGCAGTTCTTC

d_call: TRBD1
j_call: TRBJ1-5
v_call: TRBV12-3/TRBV12-4
clone_size: few
cdr3_aa: CASSLGQGFQPQHF
cdr3_nt: TGTGCCAGCAGTTTGGGACAGGGATTCCAGCCCCAGCATTTT

d_call: .
j_call: TRBJ2-2
v_call: TRBV4-2
clone_size: many
cdr3_aa: CASSQDEMRGRPGELFF
cdr3_nt: TGTGCCAGCAGCCAAGATGAGATGCGGGGGCGCCCTGGGGAGCTGTTTTTT

d_call: TRBD1
j_call: TRBJ2-5
v_call: TRBV12-3/TRBV12-4
clone_size: .
cdr3_aa: CASKTGTGAFETQYF
cdr3_nt: TGTGCCAGCAAGACCGGGACAGGGGCTTTCGAGACCCAGTACTTC

d_call: .
j_call: TRBJ2-7
v_call: TRBV29-1
clone_size: few
cdr3_aa: CSVEEVPGYEQYF
cdr3_nt: TGCAGCGTTGAAGAGGTCCCTGGATACGAGCAGTACTTC

d_call: .
j_call: TRBJ1-1
v_call: TRBV12-3/TRBV12-4
clone_size: many
cdr3_aa: CASSLFVTEAFF
cdr3_nt: TGTGCCAGCAGTTTATTTGTAACTGAAGCTTTCTTT

d_call: .
j_call: TRBJ2-5
v_call: TRBV6-5
clone_size: .
cdr3_aa: CASSYGRNAQETQYF
cdr3_nt: TGTGCCAGCAGTTACGGGAGAAACGCCCAAGAGACCCAGTACTTC

d_call: .
j_call: TRBJ2-1
v_call: TRBV2
clone_size: few
cdr3_aa: CASSGWRNEQFF
cdr3_nt: TGTGCCAGCAGTGGCTGGCGCAATGAGCAGTTCTTC

d_call: .
j_call: TRBJ2-7
v_call: TRBV20-1
clone_size: few
cdr3_aa: CSASPLFYEQYF
cdr3_nt: TGCAGTGCTAGTCCCTTATTCTACGAGCAGTACTTC

d_call: .
j_call: TRBJ2-2
v_call: TRBV20-1
clone_size: .
cdr3_aa: CSAFGLGGELFF
cdr3_nt: TGCAGTGCTTTCGGATTGGGCGGGGAGCTGTTTTTT

d_call: .
j_call: TRBJ1-4
v_call: TRBV20-1
clone_size: .
cdr3_aa: CSAKGPNEKLFF
cdr3_nt: TGCAGTGCTAAGGGACCTAATGAAAAACTGTTTTTT

d_call: .
j_call: TRBJ2-3
v_call: TRBV7-2
clone_size: .
cdr3_aa: CASSLAVLIRDTQYF
cdr3_nt: TGTGCCAGCAGCTTAGCCGTCCTAATAAGAGATACGCAGTATTTT

d_call: .
j_call: TRBJ2-3
v_call: TRBV4-2
clone_size: .
cdr3_aa: CASSPSARLTGDTQYF
cdr3_nt: TGTGCCAGCAGCCCCTCGGCCCGACTCACGGGAGATACGCAGTATTTT

d_call: TRBD1
j_call: TRBJ2-7
v_call: TRBV29-1
clone_size: .
cdr3_aa: CSVGQGVRYEQYF
cdr3_nt: TGCAGCGTTGGCCAGGGGGTAAGGTACGAGCAGTACTTC

d_call: .
j_call: TRBJ2-4
v_call: TRBV20-1
clone_size: .
cdr3_aa: CSARVGGNLFENIQYF
cdr3_nt: TGCAGTGCTAGAGTCGGCGGCAACCTCTTTGAAAACATTCAGTACTTC

d_call: .
j_call: TRBJ2-1
v_call: TRBV7-9
clone_size: few
cdr3_aa: CASSIGVSSYNEQFF
cdr3_nt: TGTGCCAGCAGCATAGGGGTGAGCTCCTACAATGAGCAGTTCTTC

d_call: TRBD1
j_call: TRBJ2-2
v_call: TRBV15
clone_size: few
cdr3_aa: CATSRSFRGQSPNHTNTGELFF
cdr3_nt: TGTGCCACCAGCAGATCATTCAGGGGGCAATCCCCAAATCACACGAACACCGGGGAGCTGTTTTTT

d_call: TRBD2
j_call: TRBJ2-3
v_call: TRBV12-3/TRBV12-4
clone_size: many
cdr3_aa: CASRETSGSTDTQYF
cdr3_nt: TGTGCCAGCAGAGAGACTAGCGGGAGCACAGATACGCAGTATTTT

d_call: TRBD2
j_call: TRBJ2-2
v_call: TRBV11-2
clone_size: .
cdr3_aa: CASSSISGRGGELFF
cdr3_nt: TGTGCCAGCAGCTCCATTAGCGGGAGGGGCGGGGAGCTGTTTTTT

d_call: .
j_call: TRBJ2-2
v_call: TRBV3-1
clone_size: .
cdr3_aa: CASSRRSTGELFF
cdr3_nt: TGTGCCAGCAGCCGCCGAAGCACCGGGGAGCTGTTTTTT

d_call: .
j_call: TRBJ2-7
v_call: TRBV12-3/TRBV12-4
clone_size: few
cdr3_aa: CASRTGLTGDEQYF
cdr3_nt: TGTGCCAGCAGGACCGGGCTCACCGGGGACGAGCAGTACTTC

d_call: .
j_call: TRBJ2-1
v_call: TRBV2
clone_size: .
cdr3_aa: CASRTEEGIHEQFF
cdr3_nt: TGTGCCAGCAGGACCGAGGAGGGGATACATGAGCAGTTCTTC

d_call: .
j_call: TRBJ1-1
v_call: TRBV6-1
clone_size: .
cdr3_aa: CATGGKMNTEAFF
cdr3_nt: TGTGCCACGGGTGGTAAGATGAACACTGAAGCTTTCTTT

d_call: .
j_call: TRBJ1-4
v_call: TRBV19
clone_size: .
cdr3_aa: CASSSATGLRNEKLFF
cdr3_nt: TGTGCCAGTAGCTCCGCAACAGGGCTAAGAAATGAAAAACTGTTTTTT

d_call: TRBD2
j_call: TRBJ2-1
v_call: TRBV29-1
clone_size: many
cdr3_aa: CSVESAGGYNEQFF
cdr3_nt: TGCAGCGTCGAGAGCGCGGGAGGGTACAATGAGCAGTTCTTC

d_call: .
j_call: TRBJ2-5
v_call: TRBV12-3/TRBV12-4
clone_size: .
cdr3_aa: CASSLRIGRSQETQYF
cdr3_nt: TGTGCCAGCAGTTTGCGTATCGGTCGCTCTCAAGAGACCCAGTACTTC

d_call: TRBD2
j_call: TRBJ2-1
v_call: TRBV24-1
clone_size: .
cdr3_aa: CATSDSSGVTSFF
cdr3_nt: TGTGCCACCAGTGACTCTAGCGGGGTGACCTCATTCTTC

d_call: TRBD2
j_call: TRBJ2-1
v_call: TRBV19
clone_size: .
cdr3_aa: CASSRGLGTSGRREQFF
cdr3_nt: TGTGCCAGTAGTAGGGGGTTGGGGACTAGCGGGAGGAGGGAGCAGTTCTTC

d_call: .
j_call: TRBJ1-2
v_call: TRBV10-3
clone_size: .
cdr3_aa: CAIRPQDGGYTF
cdr3_nt: TGTGCCATCAGGCCCCAGGATGGTGGCTACACCTTC

d_call: TRBD2
j_call: TRBJ2-7
v_call: TRBV12-3/TRBV12-4
clone_size: .
cdr3_aa: CASSFWVAGAGSEQYF
cdr3_nt: TGTGCCAGCAGTTTTTGGGTGGCGGGAGCGGGGTCCGAGCAGTACTTC

d_call: TRBD2
j_call: TRBJ2-1
v_call: TRBV10-3
clone_size: .
cdr3_aa: CAISESTGGPVEQFF
cdr3_nt: TGTGCCATCAGTGAGTCGACGGGGGGGCCGGTTGAGCAGTTCTTC

d_call: .
j_call: TRBJ2-3
v_call: TRBV20-1
clone_size: few
cdr3_aa: CSARSGATDTQYF
cdr3_nt: TGCAGTGCTAGATCCGGGGCCACAGATACGCAGTATTTT

d_call: .
j_call: TRBJ2-7
v_call: TRBV3-1
clone_size: .
cdr3_aa: CASSPSGSPYNEQYF
cdr3_nt: TGTGCCAGCAGCCCTTCCGGTAGCCCGTATAACGAGCAGTACTTC

d_call: TRBD2
j_call: TRBJ2-5
v_call: TRBV11-2
clone_size: .
cdr3_aa: CASSPSSGGAGETQYF
cdr3_nt: TGTGCCAGCAGCCCGTCTAGCGGGGGGGCCGGGGAGACCCAGTACTTC

d_call: .
j_call: TRBJ1-2
v_call: TRBV13
clone_size: .
cdr3_aa: CASSSAQGNYGYTF
cdr3_nt: TGTGCCAGCAGCTCCGCTCAGGGTAACTATGGCTACACCTTC

d_call: .
j_call: TRBJ2-2
v_call: TRBV4-1
clone_size: .
cdr3_aa: CASSTLQGGTGELFF
cdr3_nt: TGCGCCAGCAGCACCCTACAGGGAGGCACCGGGGAGCTGTTTTTT

d_call: TRBD1
j_call: TRBJ1-4
v_call: TRBV7-9
clone_size: .
cdr3_aa: CASSPRTGANEKLFF
cdr3_nt: TGTGCCAGCAGCCCAAGGACAGGCGCTAATGAAAAACTGTTTTTT

d_call: .
j_call: TRBJ2-7
v_call: TRBV10-3
clone_size: many
cdr3_aa: CAIGKGLDSYEQYF
cdr3_nt: TGTGCCATCGGGAAGGGATTGGACTCCTACGAGCAGTACTTC

d_call: TRBD2
j_call: TRBJ2-5
v_call: TRBV4-1
clone_size: few
cdr3_aa: CASSRTSGRPQETQYF
cdr3_nt: TGCGCCAGCAGCCGGACTAGCGGGAGGCCTCAAGAGACCCAGTACTTC

d_call: TRBD2
j_call: TRBJ2-3
v_call: TRBV20-1
clone_size: many
cdr3_aa: CSAESGVQYF
cdr3_nt: TGCAGTGCTGAAAGCGGGGTGCAGTATTTT

d_call: .
j_call: TRBJ1-1
v_call: TRBV24-1
clone_size: few
cdr3_aa: CATSDLLSRSGVNTEAFF
cdr3_nt: TGTGCCACCAGTGATTTGCTGTCCCGATCGGGTGTGAACACTGAAGCTTTCTTT

d_call: .
j_call: TRBJ2-7
v_call: TRBV12-5
clone_size: .
cdr3_aa: CASGLPRQYF
cdr3_nt: TGTGCTAGTGGTTTACCCAGGCAGTACTTC

d_call: .
j_call: TRBJ2-2
v_call: TRBV20-1
clone_size: .
cdr3_aa: CSALNPPGADNTGELFF
cdr3_nt: TGCAGTGCCTTAAATCCCCCTGGGGCTGACAACACCGGGGAGCTGTTTTTT

d_call: .
j_call: TRBJ2-5
v_call: TRBV12-3/TRBV12-4
clone_size: few
cdr3_aa: CASSWTTEETQYF
cdr3_nt: TGTGCCAGCAGTTGGACCACAGAGGAGACCCAGTACTTC

d_call: .
j_call: TRBJ1-1
v_call: TRBV6-1
clone_size: .
cdr3_aa: CASSVTRTEAFF
cdr3_nt: TGTGCCAGCAGTGTTACCCGTACTGAAGCTTTCTTT

d_call: .
j_call: TRBJ1-2
v_call: TRBV28
clone_size: many
cdr3_aa: CASSLTGGPTNTLGGYTF
cdr3_nt: TGTGCCAGCAGTTTAACGGGGGGGCCGACGAATACCCTGGGGGGCTACACCTTC

d_call: .
j_call: TRBJ1-2
v_call: TRBV20-1
clone_size: few
cdr3_aa: CSARQDNGYTF
cdr3_nt: TGCAGTGCTAGGCAGGACAATGGCTACACCTTC

d_call: .
j_call: TRBJ2-3
v_call: TRBV2
clone_size: many
cdr3_aa: CASSPSTRTDTQYF
cdr3_nt: TGTGCCAGCAGTCCATCTACCCGCACAGATACGCAGTATTTT

d_call: TRBD1
j_call: TRBJ2-1
v_call: TRBV25-1
clone_size: .
cdr3_aa: CASSEQRTGPNEQFF
cdr3_nt: TGTGCCAGCAGTGAACAAAGGACAGGGCCGAATGAGCAGTTCTTC

d_call: TRBD2
j_call: TRBJ2-2
v_call: TRBV7-2
clone_size: .
cdr3_aa: CASSPRVLGGGTGELFF
cdr3_nt: TGTGCCAGCAGCCCCCGGGTCCTCGGGGGGGGCACCGGGGAGCTGTTTTTT

d_call: .
j_call: TRBJ1-3
v_call: TRBV7-9
clone_size: many
cdr3_aa: CASSLGLSRASGNTIYF
cdr3_nt: TGTGCCAGCAGCTTAGGTTTGAGCAGAGCATCTGGAAACACCATATATTTT

d_call: TRBD1
j_call: TRBJ2-5
v_call: TRBV5-6
clone_size: many
cdr3_aa: CASSLSGQGLQETQYF
cdr3_nt: TGTGCCAGCAGCTTGTCAGGACAGGGCTTACAAGAGACCCAGTACTTC

d_call: .
j_call: TRBJ1-4
v_call: TRBV20-1
clone_size: few
cdr3_aa: CSASRGGEKLFF
cdr3_nt: TGCAGTGCTAGTCGGGGGGGGGAAAAACTGTTTTTT

d_call: TRBD1
j_call: TRBJ1-2
v_call: TRBV11-2
clone_size: few
cdr3_aa: CASSIGQDYNYGYTF
cdr3_nt: TGTGCCAGCAGCATCGGACAGGATTATAACTATGGCTACACCTTC

d_call: TRBD1
j_call: TRBJ2-7
v_call: TRBV12-3/TRBV12-4
clone_size: few
cdr3_aa: CASNRQGEHYEQYF
cdr3_nt: TGTGCCAGCAACCGACAGGGGGAACACTACGAGCAGTACTTC